This TCR beta chain was identified during a study of Graves' ophthalmopathy and Graves' hyperthyroidism. This clonotype was seen at least ten times. Its target is unknown. Ophthalmopathy was moderately-to-severely active, CAS at least 3, NOSPECS at least 4, lasting under 3 months. Additional autoimmune diseases, uncontrolled infections, pregnancy or lactation disqualified patients. CDR3 length: 15 amino acids. Germline V CDR1 and CDR2: SGDLS, YYNGEE. V shed 1 base, J shed 5 bases, and the junction held 6 bases outside the gene matches. The study amplified TCR beta CDR3 regions using RNA transcripts. After a first-round RT-PCR with HTBI primers, a second-round multiplex PCR was run. Using its own MiXCR run on the multiplex PCR reads, TCRdb lists one record per CDR3 protein. Of 740,000 or so distinct CDR3 sequences in the sample, 40% are singletons; the top ten hold 44%. Study-wide findings and caveats: Clonotypes were expanded in thyroid at above 0.001 frequency, and most also appeared in blood. For separating ophthalmopathy from stable hyperthyroidism, a 13-signature model gave 87.88% sensitivity and around 80% specificity.

The receptor comes from an adult man with Graves' ophthalmopathy. Input material: peripheral blood. V is TRBV9 and J is TRBJ2-5; TRBD2 matches at 9 bases. CDR3 DNA: TGTGCCAGCAGCGTACGGGCGGGGGGGTATGAGACCCAGTACTTC. This translates into CASSVRAGGYETQYF.